These 5 T cell receptor beta chains share one sample of origin, sequenced in a study of T cells in Graves' hyperthyroidism and ophthalmopathy. The investigators amplified TCR beta CDR3 regions from RNA transcripts. TCR CDR3 underwent first-round RT-PCR with the HTBI primer set. TCRdb called the multiplex PCR reads again in MiXCR, with one record for every CDR3 protein. The sample shows around 250,000 distinct CDR3 sequences, about 25% of them seen only once. Material: blood. All receptors come from a middle-aged woman with Graves' ophthalmopathy.

This clonotype was counted many times. The chain carries TRBV2 and TRBJ2-7, with TRBD2 matching over 7 bases. Germline loops: CDR1 SNHLY, CDR2 FYNNEI. This CDR3 contains 15 residues. J lost 3 bases, V lost 0 bases, and 5 bases had no gene match. The CDR3 spells CASSEARVAGYEQYF. The CDR3 DNA reads TGTGCCAGCAGTGAAGCGAGGGTAGCGGGCTACGAGCAGTACTTC.

This clonotype came up many times. The chain joins TRBV19 to TRBJ2-6; D call uncertain. CDR3 length: 16 residues. Trimming pared 6 bases from V and 0 bases from J, leaving 12 bases between. Germline loops: CDR1 LNHDA, CDR2 SQIVND (reference sequence). CDR3 nucleotide sequence: TGTGCCAGTAGGTCCCCGGCGACCTCTGGGGCCAACGTCCTGACTTTC. Protein: CASRSPATSGANVLTF.

This clonotype was recorded many times. The rearrangement uses TRBV7-8 and TRBJ2-6; TRBD1 is a possible D gene (6 bases). The V end was cut by 1 base, the J end by 2 bases, with 12 bases between. Germline CDR1 reads SGHVS; CDR2 reads FQNEAQ. The CDR3 length is 17 residues. In DNA, the CDR3 is TGTGCCAGCAGCTTAGTCGGACAGCACCCTGGGGCCAACGTCCTGACTTTC. Its protein is CASSLVGQHPGANVLTF.

V and J are TRBV6-1 and TRBJ2-7; a weak D match, TRBD1 (6 bases). Germline V gives CDR1 MNHNS, CDR2 SASEGT. The CDR3 sequence is 16 residues long. V shed 5 bases and J shed 0 bases, with 17 bases lying between them. The CDR3 DNA sequence: TGTGCCAGCAGTAAATCTCGGACAGTTAGCTCCTACGAGCAGTACTTC. This encodes CASSKSRTVSSYEQYF.

This clonotype has ten or more counts. The gene calls are TRBV6-5 and TRBJ2-5, with 10 nucleotides matching TRBD2. Germline CDR1 and CDR2: MNHEY and SVGAGI. The V segment lost 2 bases and the J segment 5 bases; nucleotides outside the gene matches: 8. The length of the CDR3 is 16 residues. Here the CDR3 reads CASSYLAGVREETQYF. In nucleotides, the CDR3 is TGTGCCAGCAGTTACCTAGCGGGAGTACGTGAGGAGACCCAGTACTTC.